This paragraph reports one T cell receptor beta chain. The table came from immunoSEQ multiplex PCR; TCRdb's copy has only in-frame clones and leaves some out. Here the sample spans over 50,000 clones, around four fifths being singletons. The source of the sample is a study of Tregs in tolerant kidney transplant recipients. The CDR3 consists of 13 residues. Germline loops: CDR1 LNHNV, CDR2 YYDKDF (reference sequence). The V and J ends lost 0 bases and 14 bases respectively, with 13 bases between them. The sample was CD4+ T cells from blood. This rearrangement joins TRBV15 to TRBJ1-4; D might be TRBD1 (6 bases). This clonotype was obtained from a human donor in good health. CDR3: CATSRDEGRGLFF. CDR3 nucleotide sequence: TGTGCCACCAGCAGAGATGAGGGGAGGGGGCTGTTTTTT.